The clone carrying this T cell receptor beta chain was found a few times. Antigen: not known. This record comes from a study of blood T cells in healthy people across ages. Study findings and constraints: In long-lived donors, naive CD4+ cell counts and diversity exceeded those of aged donors.

V was shortened by 5 bases and J by 1 base, with 11 bases between the two germline ends. The CDR3 extends over 15 amino acids. Combining a sample-barcoded 5' primer with a J-beta primer mix, a second PCR ran for roughly 7 to 11 cycles. All samples gave at least 2.5 million CDR3-containing paired-end reads. TCRdb re-called the 5' RACE reads through MiXCR, storing one row per CDR3 protein. The data contain fewer than 900,000 distinct CDR3 sequences, 40% to 45% of them seen just once; the ten biggest clones take up approximately 22%. PBMCs were isolated at a quantity of at least 6.5 million per sample. This sequence originates from a woman aged 55-70 years in good health. The chain combines TRBV12-3 or TRBV12-4 with TRBJ1-4; D perhaps matches TRBD1 (5 bases). The sample consisted of blood. DNA of the CDR3: TGTGCCAGCAGTGGCAGCCAGGGAACTAATGAAAAACTGTTTTTT. Amino acid sequence: CASSGSQGTNEKLFF.